The 30 T cell receptor beta chains reported below all come from one sample, sequenced in a study of T cells after somatic rescue of genetic block. The method was immunoSEQ multiplex PCR; TCRdb's version includes in-frame clones alone and lacks a portion of them. Of some 70,000 clones listed, under 95% are singletons. The sample was peripheral blood mononuclear cells (PBMCs). The source of these receptors is a young man.

The chain has TRBV13 and TRBJ2-1, with 10 bases aligning to TRBD1. Looked up from germline, CDR1 is PRHDT and CDR2 is FYEKMQ (reference sequence). Losses at the gene ends were 4 bases for V and 7 bases for J; bases not matched to a gene: 7. This CDR3 region has 15 residues. CDR3 protein: CASSSDRQGANEQFF. CDR3 DNA sequence: TGTGCCAGCAGCTCGGATCGACAGGGGGCGAATGAGCAGTTCTTC.

This clone appeared a single time. The chain is built from TRBV11-2 and TRBJ2-2; D is undetermined. This CDR3 contains 14 residues. With 2 bases removed from V and 5 bases from J, the gap between germline ends came to 9 bases. Germline CDR1 is SGHAT and CDR2 is FQNNGV. The CDR3 nucleotides are TGTGCCAGCAGCTTACTCTTGGAAACCGGGGAGCTGTTTTTT. Translation gives CASSLLLETGELFF.

This chain joins TRBV6-4 and TRBJ1-2; tentative D call: TRBD1 (5 bases). CDR1 MRHNA and CDR2 SNTAGT come from the germline V gene. This CDR3 has 16 amino acids. The V end lost 0 bases, the J end lost 0 bases, and 11 bases lay between the germline ends. CDR3 nucleotide sequence: TGTGCCAGCAGTGACTCGAAGGGGAAGACTAACTATGGCTACACCTTC. Translation: CASSDSKGKTNYGYTF.

The rearrangement uses TRBV2 and TRBJ1-2, with a possible D match to TRBD1 (6 bases). Germline-derived CDR1 and CDR2 are SNHLY and FYNNEI. The germline V and J ends were trimmed by 4 bases and 4 bases, with 19 bases remaining between them. There are 16 residues in the CDR3. The CDR3 bases are TGTGCCAGCAGTGCCAGCCAGGGCGGGGGCGGCTATGGCTACACCTTC. Its translation is CASSASQGGGGYGYTF.

The rearrangement joins TRBV11-2 to TRBJ1-6; no definite D call. CDR3 length equals 11 residues. CDR1 is SGHAT, CDR2 FQNNGV, per germline. V was shortened by 1 base and J by 12 bases, with 4 bases between the two germline ends. The CDR3 DNA reads TGTGCCAGCAGCTTAGGCAGACCCCTCCACTTT. The encoded protein is CASSLGRPLHF.

The chain uses TRBV10-3 and TRBJ2-2, with 10 bases lining up with TRBD2. CDR1 ENHRY and CDR2 SYGVKD come from the germline V gene. There are 17 residues in the CDR3. Losses at the gene ends were 3 bases for V and 6 bases for J; bases not matched to a gene: 10. In DNA, the CDR3 is TGTGCCATCAGTGACCTACCGAGGGGACTAGCGTCCGGGGAGCTGTTTTTT. Protein product: CAISDLPRGLASGELFF.

The CDR3: CASSQGTLLFDEQYF. Here the CDR3 DNA reads TGTGCCAGCAGCCAAGGGACCCTCCTTTTCGACGAGCAGTACTTC. The V and J genes are TRBV14 and TRBJ2-7; D remains ambiguous. The CDR3 is 15 residues long. Germline V lookup: CDR1 SGHDN, CDR2 FVKESK. V lost 1 base and J 5 bases, leaving 15 bases between the germline ends.

V is TRBV11-2 and J is TRBJ1-2; 8 bases line up with TRBD1. V lost 1 base to trimming and J lost 4 bases; unmatched junction nucleotides: 5. The CDR3 totals 15 residues. Germline-derived CDR1 and CDR2 are SGHAT and FQNNGV. Here the CDR3 DNA reads TGTGCCAGCAGCTTAGGACAGGGGCCTATCTATGGCTACACCTTC. Its protein is CASSLGQGPIYGYTF.

The chain uses TRBV14 and TRBJ1-1, with D possibly TRBD1 on 5 matching bases. CDR1 is SGHDN, CDR2 FVKESK, per germline. CDR3 size: 15 residues. V was cut by 4 bases and J by 4 bases, with 16 bases left in between. CDR3 coding DNA: TGTGCCAGCAGCCCAGCTTCTGGGGGGAGCACTGAAGCTTTCTTT. The encoded protein is CASSPASGGSTEAFF.

The chain recombines TRBV9 with TRBJ2-1; maybe TRBD1 (6 bases). Trimming pared 0 bases from V and 3 bases from J, leaving 7 bases between. The CDR3 contains 14 residues. Germline V gene lookup returns CDR1 SGDLS and CDR2 YYNGEE. The CDR3 sequence is CASSVVDSYNEQFF. The CDR3 nucleotides are TGTGCCAGCAGCGTAGTGGACAGCTACAATGAGCAGTTCTTC.

The chain joins TRBV9 to TRBJ1-2; the D is unclear. Trimming left V 0 bases short and J 5 bases short, with 14 bases between. Germline-derived CDR1 and CDR2 are SGDLS and YYNGEE. This CDR3 spans 15 amino acids. This chain's CDR3 is CASSVAWAGLYGYTF. The CDR3 DNA reads TGTGCCAGCAGCGTAGCGTGGGCAGGACTATATGGCTACACCTTC.

The chain recombines TRBV5-8 with TRBJ2-5, with D possibly being TRBD1 (5 bases). CDR3 length: 15 residues. Germline CDR1 and CDR2: SGHTS and YDEGEE. V was pared by 1 base and J by 1 base, with 11 bases between. CDR3 nucleotides: TGTGCCAGCAGCTTGATGGGCAGGGTCCAAGAGACCCAGTACTTC. It codes for CASSLMGRVQETQYF.

The gene calls are TRBV28 and TRBJ1-2; maybe TRBD1 (5 bases). Trimming left V 2 bases short and J 7 bases short, with 11 bases between. The CDR3 has 13 amino acids. The germline CDR1 and CDR2 sequences are MDHEN and SYDVKM. The CDR3 sequence: CASSLVQGLGYTF. The CDR3 DNA follows: TGTGCCAGCAGTTTAGTCCAGGGACTTGGCTACACCTTC.

The chain is built from TRBV30 and TRBJ2-7; 11 nucleotides agree with TRBD1. V gave up 8 bases and J gave up 3 bases; unmatched junction bases: 3. Germline CDR1 and CDR2: GTSNPN and SVGIG (reference sequence). This CDR3 spans 12 amino acids. CDR3 bases: TGTGCCGGACAGGGGGCTTTCTACGAGCAGTACTTC. It yields the protein CAGQGAFYEQYF.

The rearrangement links TRBV2 to TRBJ2-7, with D maybe TRBD1 (6 bases). CDR3 size: 13 residues. Trimming took 7 bases from V and 2 from J, leaving 12 bases between them. Germline loops: CDR1 SNHLY, CDR2 FYNNEI. The CDR3 sequence: CASTPQGTYEQYF. The CDR3 DNA follows: TGTGCCAGCACACCACAGGGAACCTACGAGCAGTACTTC.

The chain recombines TRBV28 with TRBJ2-7; TRBD1 or TRBD2 may be the D gene (7 bases each). Germline lookup yields CDR1 MDHEN and CDR2 SYDVKM. CDR3 length: 12 amino acids. Between the trimmed V and J ends, which lost 10 bases and 7 bases, there was a span of 17 bases. CDR3 region: CATREGAKEQYF. The CDR3 DNA is TGTGCCACCAGGGAGGGGGCCAAAGAGCAGTACTTC.

Notes on this clone: The sample carries other DNA sequences with the same CDR3. V gene TRBV28 combines with J gene TRBJ1-6, with D possibly being TRBD1 (5 bases). Per the germline V gene, CDR1 is MDHEN and CDR2 is SYDVKM. This CDR3 has 16 amino acids. V was shortened by 1 base and J by 6 bases, with 13 bases between the two germline ends. The CDR3 sequence: CASSLLWQGANSPLHF. The CDR3 DNA is TGTGCCAGCAGTTTATTATGGCAGGGAGCTAATTCACCCCTCCACTTT.

This clone has just one count. V usage is TRBV7-9 and J usage is TRBJ1-2; weak D call: TRBD1 (6 bases). The CDR3 runs 13 residues. Germline loops: CDR1 SEHNR, CDR2 FQNEAQ (reference sequence). V was clipped by 7 bases and J by 6 bases, with 15 bases between them. CDR3: CASTRGSGDGYTF. CDR3 coding DNA: TGTGCCAGCACGAGGGGGAGCGGCGATGGCTACACCTTC. Full variable domain (missing parts from reference TRBV7-9 and TRBJ1-2): DTGVSQNPRHKITKRGQNVTFRCDPISEHNRLYWYRQTLGQGPEFLTYFQNEAQLEKSRLLSDRFSAERPKGSFSTLEIQRTEQGDSAMYLCASTRGSGDGYTFGSGTRLTVV.

This clone was detected once. V gene TRBV29-1 combines with J gene TRBJ1-1; the D gene is possibly TRBD1 (5 bases). The CDR3 is 11 amino acids. Trimming removed 3 bases at V and 7 bases at J, with 9 bases between. Germline V gene data show CDR1 as SQVTM and CDR2 as ANQGSEA. CDR3 sequence (DNA): TGCAGCGTTGAGGGGCCGGTTGAAGCTTTCTTT. Translated, it gives CSVEGPVEAFF.

The chain links TRBV2 to TRBJ1-2; 8 bases align to TRBD1. Losses at the gene ends were 5 bases for V and 6 bases for J; bases not matched to a gene: 8. CDR3 length: 14 amino acids. Germline CDR1 reads SNHLY; CDR2 reads FYNNEI. Here the CDR3 reads CASSLIRQGHGYTF. CDR3 in DNA: TGTGCCAGCAGTCTCATTCGACAGGGGCATGGCTACACCTTC.

Comments on this clone: At one end the junction does not follow the germline gene, possibly because of a read error. The chain is built from TRBV20-1 and TRBJ2-3; 7 bases match TRBD1. The CDR3 extends over 11 amino acids. The V gene's germline CDR1 is DFQATT and CDR2 SNEGSKA (reference sequence). The CDR3 region is CSARGTETQYF. Written as DNA, the CDR3 is TGCAGTGCTAGGGGGACAGAAACGCAGTATTTT.

The V gene is TRBV6-5, the J gene TRBJ2-7, with D maybe TRBD2 (6 bases). This CDR3 is built from 15 residues. V lost 5 bases and J lost 0, with 14 bases in between. Per germline, CDR1 MNHEY and CDR2 SVGAGI. The CDR3 loop is CASSPPGVSSYEQYF. The CDR3 region has the DNA TGTGCCAGCAGTCCCCCGGGAGTGAGCTCCTACGAGCAGTACTTC.

This rearrangement joins TRBV28 to TRBJ1-1; 8 bases are shared with TRBD1. This CDR3 comprises 15 residues. Germline loops: CDR1 MDHEN, CDR2 SYDVKM. The V and J ends lost 6 bases and 4 bases, in that order; junction bases with no gene match: 10. The CDR3 bases are TGTGCCAGCAGACCTCCGGACAGGGTAAGCACTGAAGCTTTCTTT. Its translation is CASRPPDRVSTEAFF.

This clone has just one count. V gene TRBV19 combines with J gene TRBJ2-1; D gene uncertain. The CDR3 totals 11 residues. The germline V gene encodes CDR1 LNHDA and CDR2 SQIVND (reference sequence). The V and J ends lost 5 bases and 8 bases respectively, with 7 bases between them. CDR3 residues: CASSLGYEQFF. The DNA for the CDR3 is TGTGCCAGTAGTCTTGGGTATGAGCAGTTCTTC. Looking up the rest from reference TRBV19 and TRBJ2-1 gives the full variable domain: DGGITQSPKYLFRKEGQNVTLSCEQNLNHDAMYWYRQDPGQGLRLIYYSQIVNDFQKGDIAEGYSVSREKKESFPLTVTSAQKNPTAFYLCASSLGYEQFFGPGTRLTVL.

The chain employs TRBV7-9 and TRBJ2-3; 11 nucleotides align to TRBD2. Germline CDR1 and CDR2: SEHNR and FQNEAQ (reference sequence). Trimming took 5 bases from V and 0 from J; bases not matched to a gene: 4. The CDR3 contains 16 residues. CDR3 nucleotides: TGTGCCAGCAGCCGGGGACTAGCGGCTAGCACAGATACGCAGTATTTT. This encodes CASSRGLAASTDTQYF.

The gene calls are TRBV7-2 and TRBJ2-7; 11 bases are shared with TRBD2. J lost 8 bases, V lost 1 base, and 10 bases had no gene match. Germline loops: CDR1 SGHTA, CDR2 FQGNSA. This CDR3 contains 16 residues. CDR3 coding DNA: TGTGCCAGCAGCTTAGTGGGGACTAGCGGCCGGACCAAGCAGTACTTC. The encoded protein is CASSLVGTSGRTKQYF. The entire variable domain, with the rest obtained from reference TRBV7-2 and TRBJ2-7, is as follows: GAGVSQSPSNKVTEKGKDVELRCDPISGHTALYWYRQSLGQGLEFLIYFQGNSAPDKSGLPSDRFSAERTGGSVSTLTIQRTQQEDSAVYLCASSLVGTSGRTKQYFGPGTRLTVT.

The chain recombines TRBV7-9 with TRBJ2-3, with 9 bases aligning to TRBD1. CDR1 and CDR2 from the germline V gene are SEHNR and FQNEAQ (reference sequence). With V trimmed by 5 bases and J by 4 bases, 10 bases remained unmatched. The CDR3 has 16 residues. In DNA form, the CDR3 reads TGTGCCAGCAGCCTGCAGGGACAGGGAATAGCAGATACGCAGTATTTT. It is translated as CASSLQGQGIADTQYF.

The chain combines TRBV9 with TRBJ2-1, with D possibly being TRBD1 (5 bases). V lost 2 bases and J lost 2, with 5 bases in between. The CDR3 runs to 13 residues. Germline V gives CDR1 SGDLS, CDR2 YYNGEE. CDR3 nucleotide sequence: TGTGCCAGCAGCGTGGGGCCCTACAATGAGCAGTTCTTC. It is translated as CASSVGPYNEQFF. Full variable domain (outside the CDR3, taken from reference TRBV9 and TRBJ2-1): DSGVTQTPKHLITATGQRVTLRCSPRSGDLSVYWYQQSLDQGLQFLIQYYNGEERAKGNILERFSAQQFPDLHSELNLSSLELGDSALYFCASSVGPYNEQFFGPGTRLTVL.

J is TRBJ1-6 and V is TRBV7-3; D is perhaps TRBD1 (5 bases). Germline V gene sequence: CDR1 SGHTA, CDR2 FQGTGA. This CDR3 is built from 13 residues. Trimming stripped 9 bases from V and 6 bases from J, with 12 bases between. Written as DNA, the CDR3 is TGTGCCAGTCAGGGTTCCGGTAATTCACCCCTCCACTTT. This codes for CASQGSGNSPLHF. Variable domain in full (rest from reference TRBV7-3 and TRBJ1-6): GAGVSQTPSNKVTEKGKYVELRCDPISGHTALYWYRQSLGQGPEFLIYFQGTGAADDSGLPNDRFFAVRPEGSVSTLKIQRTERGDSAVYLCASQGSGNSPLHFGNGTRLTVT.

This clone was seen once. The chain combines TRBV27 with TRBJ2-1; 7 bases match TRBD1. The CDR3 has 14 amino acids. The germline CDR1 and CDR2 sequences are MNHEY and SMNVEV (reference sequence). J was trimmed by 9 bases and V by 10 bases; bases with no gene match: 15. CDR3 loop: CANPGRGSSGEQFF. The CDR3 DNA is TGTGCCAACCCGGGCAGGGGGTCGTCAGGTGAGCAGTTCTTC.